This T cell receptor (beta chain) was documented in a study of regulatory T cells in long-lasting Graves disease. From germline, CDR1 is GTSNPN and CDR2 SVGIG (reference sequence). The CDR3 totals 14 residues. The V end was cut by 5 bases, the J end by 2 bases, with 16 bases between. Researchers made TCR beta libraries by using iRepertoire HTBI primers and running Arm-PCR on CDR3 regions. Authors' data handling: Identified across the samples were some 67 TRBV segments and 13 to 15 TRBJ segments. TCRdb called the multiplex PCR reads again in MiXCR, with one record for every CDR3 protein. What appears here as the V and J calls and clone size reflects TCRdb's work, not the paper's. Here the sample spans hundreds of thousands of distinct CDR3 sequences, 12% being singletons. The sample's time point: newly diagnosed GD, antithyroid drugs for less than 3 months. Scientists built the TCR library using RNA that was extracted from PBMCs. Roughly 9 milliliters of peripheral blood went into EDTA tubes.

This clonotype was seen many times. These data were likewise used in another study, on T cells in Graves' hyperthyroidism and ophthalmopathy. That paper notes: Expanded thyroid clonotypes (above 0.001) were mostly also found in blood.

Sequenced here: peripheral blood mononuclear cells (PBMCs), sampled at new diagnosis, from a patient treated with antithyroid drugs. This TCR derives from a woman aged 25-40 years with Graves disease. The chain joins TRBV30 to TRBJ2-7; maybe TRBD1 (5 bases). CDR3 residues: CAWVEQGTTYEQYF. CDR3 bases: TGTGCCTGGGTAGAGCAGGGAACGACCTACGAGCAGTACTTC.